The 3 T cell receptor beta chains listed next were all sequenced from one sample in a study of response to subunit inactivated influenza vaccine. In TCRdb, the RT-PCR reads were re-called with MiXCR into one record per CDR3 protein. The data contain hundreds of thousands of distinct CDR3 sequences, roughly 9.8% of them singletons. Sequenced material: PBMCs from blood, taken 35 to 45 days after vaccination. These receptors originate from a man aged 45-65 years who received an inactivated influenza vaccine.

At least ten counts were recorded for this clonotype. V usage is TRBV6-5 and J usage is TRBJ2-7, with D maybe TRBD1 (5 bases). The CDR3 loop spans 16 amino acids. CDR1 is MNHEY and CDR2 is SVGAGI in the germline V gene. Trimming stripped 0 bases from V and 2 bases from J, with 14 bases between. This chain's CDR3 is CASSYSRQGGTYEQYF. CDR3 nucleotides: TGTGCCAGCAGTTACTCGAGGCAGGGCGGAACCTACGAGCAGTACTTC.

This chain connects TRBV10-3 to TRBJ2-3, with 11 bases aligning to TRBD1. CDR3 length: 15 amino acids. With 6 bases clipped from V and 3 bases from J, the junction kept 5 bases outside the gene matches. Germline V gives CDR1 ENHRY, CDR2 SYGVKD. CDR3 sequence (DNA): TGTGCCATCAGCGGGACAGGGGGAGGAACAGATACGCAGTATTTT. Amino acid sequence: CAISGTGGGTDTQYF.

There are a few counts of this clonotype. V usage is TRBV7-9 and J usage is TRBJ1-1; D not certain. Germline CDR1 and CDR2: SEHNR and FQNEAQ (reference sequence). CDR3 length: 13 amino acids. Trimming took 6 bases from V and 0 from J, leaving 8 bases between them. CDR3 coding DNA: TGTGCCAGCAGTCCCAGCATGAACACTGAAGCTTTCTTT. This gives the protein CASSPSMNTEAFF.